Below, 9 T cell receptor beta chains from the same sample are listed, as sequenced in a study of OX40 agonist ivuxolimab in advanced cancers. TCRdb's table, derived via immunoSEQ multiplex PCR, lists solely in-frame clones and lacks some. The sample yields 77,000 or so clones, 89% seen once. The sample was CD4+ or CD8+ T cells sorted from blood, taken in a trial of the OX40 agonist ivuxolimab. The receptor source for this set is an adult with an advanced solid tumor such as melanoma, head and neck, liver or kidney cancer.

The chain links TRBV28 to TRBJ2-1, with 13 bases matching TRBD2. The germline V gene has CDR1 MDHEN and CDR2 SYDVKM. After removal of 5 bases from V and 4 bases from J, the junction contained 11 bases not matched to a gene. The CDR3 is 18 residues long. The CDR3 here is CASSLPITSGRGYNEQFF. The DNA for the CDR3 is TGTGCCAGCAGTCTCCCAATCACTAGCGGGAGGGGGTACAATGAGCAGTTCTTC.

The chain couples TRBV2 to TRBJ2-4; either TRBD1 or TRBD2 may fit D (5 bases each). Germline V CDR1 and CDR2: SNHLY, FYNNEI. The CDR3 consists of 14 residues. Trimming removed 6 bases from V and 7 bases from J, with 16 bases in between. CDR3 DNA sequence: TGTGCCAGCAGACTACTTAGGGGCGGGAACATTCAGTACTTC. Its protein is CASRLLRGGNIQYF.

This sequence joins TRBV18 and TRBJ2-1; the D gene could be TRBD1 or TRBD2 (5 bases each). The CDR3 has 15 residues. Germline CDR1 reads KGHSH; CDR2 reads LQKENI. Deletions cut 4 bases from V and 5 bases from J, with 15 bases between. The CDR3 loop is CASSLGPSANNEQFF. The CDR3 nucleotides are TGTGCCAGCTCACTGGGACCCTCCGCTAACAATGAGCAGTTCTTC.

The V and J genes are TRBV5-8 and TRBJ2-3; possibly TRBD2 for D (6 bases). The CDR3 has 15 amino acids. Germline V gene data show CDR1 as SGHTS and CDR2 as YDEGEE. Trimming pared 6 bases from V and 1 base from J, leaving 15 bases between. The CDR3 region has the DNA TGTGCCAGCACATGGGGGGTAGCTCGCACAGATACGCAGTATTTT. Translated: CASTWGVARTDTQYF.

The chain recombines TRBV4-1 with TRBJ2-6, with D uncertain. V dropped 0 bases and J dropped 4 bases, with 13 bases sitting between them. Per germline, CDR1 MGHRA and CDR2 YSYEKL. The CDR3 spans 17 residues. CDR3 residues: CASSQDVVGAGANVLTF. CDR3 DNA: TGCGCCAGCAGCCAAGATGTGGTCGGTGCGGGGGCCAACGTCCTGACTTTC.

CDR3 nucleotides: TGTGCCAGCAGCTCTCTTGGATCCTCGTCCTACGAGCAGTACTTC. Protein: CASSSLGSSSYEQYF. The chain employs TRBV5-5 and TRBJ2-7; D gene uncertain. This CDR3 spans 15 amino acids. V was pared by 3 bases and J by 1 base, with 14 bases between. Looked up from germline, CDR1 is SGHKS and CDR2 is YYEKEE (reference sequence).

CDR3 amino acids: CASSSQGAGNQPQHF. In nucleotides, the CDR3 is TGTGCCAGCAGTTCACAGGGGGCAGGCAATCAGCCCCAGCATTTT. V gene TRBV6-6 combines with J gene TRBJ1-5, with 9 bases fitting TRBD1. Germline CDR1 is MNHNY and CDR2 is SVGAGI (reference sequence). V lost 4 bases, J lost 2 bases, and 3 bases stayed unmatched. The CDR3 consists of 15 residues.

The chain combines TRBV11-2 with TRBJ2-4; no reliable D call. V dropped 4 bases and J dropped 1 base, with 5 bases sitting between them. In germline, CDR1 is SGHAT, CDR2 FQNNGV. This CDR3 contains 13 residues. The CDR3 here is CASSSSAKNIQYF. CDR3 sequence (DNA): TGTGCCAGCAGCTCCTCGGCCAAAAACATTCAGTACTTC. Filled out from reference TRBV11-2 and TRBJ2-4, the complete variable domain reads EAGVAQSPRYKIIEKRQSVAFWCNPISGHATLYWYQQILGQGPKLLIQFQNNGVVDDSQLPKDRFSAERLKGVDSTLKIQPAKLEDSAVYLCASSSSAKNIQYFGAGTRLSVL.

The chain links TRBV19 to TRBJ1-2, with 8 bases aligning to TRBD1. CDR3 length: 16 amino acids. With 6 bases clipped from V and 1 base from J, the junction kept 10 bases outside the gene matches. Looked up from germline, CDR1 is LNHDA and CDR2 is SQIVND (reference sequence). The CDR3 protein is CASSTGTGGSNYGYTF. In DNA, the CDR3 is TGTGCCAGTAGCACCGGGACAGGCGGGAGTAACTATGGCTACACCTTC.